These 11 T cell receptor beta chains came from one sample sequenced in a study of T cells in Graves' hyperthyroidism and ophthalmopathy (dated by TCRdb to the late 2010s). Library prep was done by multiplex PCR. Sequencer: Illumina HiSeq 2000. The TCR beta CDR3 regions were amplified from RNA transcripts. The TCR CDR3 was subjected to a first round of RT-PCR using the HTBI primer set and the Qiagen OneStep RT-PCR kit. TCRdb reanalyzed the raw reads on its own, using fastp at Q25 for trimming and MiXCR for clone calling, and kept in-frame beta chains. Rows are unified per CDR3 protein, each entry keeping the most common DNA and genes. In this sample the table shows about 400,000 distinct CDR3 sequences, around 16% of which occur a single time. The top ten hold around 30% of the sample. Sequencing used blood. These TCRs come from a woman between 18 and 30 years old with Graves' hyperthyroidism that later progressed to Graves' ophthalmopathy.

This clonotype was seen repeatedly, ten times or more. CDR3 coding DNA: TGTGCCAGCAGCTTAAACCCATATTCTGGCTACACCTTC. This codes for CASSLNPYSGYTF. The chain recombines TRBV7-2 with TRBJ1-2; D remains unclear. In germline, CDR1 is SGHTA, CDR2 FQGNSA. CDR3 size: 13 residues. Trimming stripped 2 bases from V and 7 bases from J, with 11 bases between.

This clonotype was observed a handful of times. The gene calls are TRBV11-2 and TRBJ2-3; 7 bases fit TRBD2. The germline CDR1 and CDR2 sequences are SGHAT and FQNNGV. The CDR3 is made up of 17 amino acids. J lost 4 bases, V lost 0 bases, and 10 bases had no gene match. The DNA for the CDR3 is TGTGCCAGCAGCTTAGAATACGGGAGGAAGGGAGCAGATACGCAGTATTTT. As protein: CASSLEYGRKGADTQYF.

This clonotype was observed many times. The CDR3 sequence: CASSSHLTGSAAFF. The CDR3 region has the DNA TGCGCCAGCAGCTCCCACCTTACAGGGTCGGCAGCTTTCTTT. This sequence joins TRBV4-1 and TRBJ1-1; maybe TRBD1 (6 bases). The CDR3 is made up of 14 amino acids. Trimming shortened V by 5 bases and J by 10 bases, and 20 bases separated the two germline ends. CDR1 is MGHRA and CDR2 is YSYEKL in the germline V gene.

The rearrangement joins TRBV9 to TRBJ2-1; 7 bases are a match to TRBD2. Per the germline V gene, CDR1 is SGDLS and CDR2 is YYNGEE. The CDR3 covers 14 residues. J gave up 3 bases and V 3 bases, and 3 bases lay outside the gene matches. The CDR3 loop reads CASSGAGIYNEQFF. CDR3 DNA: TGTGCCAGCAGCGGAGCGGGAATCTACAATGAGCAGTTCTTC. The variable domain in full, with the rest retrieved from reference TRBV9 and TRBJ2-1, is DSGVTQTPKHLITATGQRVTLRCSPRSGDLSVYWYQQSLDQGLQFLIQYYNGEERAKGNILERFSAQQFPDLHSELNLSSLELGDSALYFCASSGAGIYNEQFFGPGTRLTVL.

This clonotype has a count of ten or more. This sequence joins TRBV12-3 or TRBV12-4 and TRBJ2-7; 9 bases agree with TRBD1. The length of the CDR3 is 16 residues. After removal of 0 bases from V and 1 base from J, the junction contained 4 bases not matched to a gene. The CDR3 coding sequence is TGTGCCAGCAGTTTAGCGGTCGGGACAGGGTCCTACGAGCAGTACTTC. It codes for CASSLAVGTGSYEQYF.

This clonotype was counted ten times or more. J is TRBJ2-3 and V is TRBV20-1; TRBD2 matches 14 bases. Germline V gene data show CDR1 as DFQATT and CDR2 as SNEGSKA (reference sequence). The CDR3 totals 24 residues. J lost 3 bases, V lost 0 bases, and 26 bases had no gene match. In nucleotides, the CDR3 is TGCAGTGCTAGAGATCCCTCCCCGGAGACTAGCGGGAGGGCCCAAACCCCAGGGACAGATACGCAGTATTTT. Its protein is CSARDPSPETSGRAQTPGTDTQYF.

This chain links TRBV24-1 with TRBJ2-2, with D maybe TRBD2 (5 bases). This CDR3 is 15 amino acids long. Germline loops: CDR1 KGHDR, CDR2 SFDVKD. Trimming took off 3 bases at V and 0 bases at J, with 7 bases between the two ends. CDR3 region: CATSDEGTNTGELFF. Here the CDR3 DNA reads TGTGCCACCAGTGATGAGGGAACGAACACCGGGGAGCTGTTTTTT.

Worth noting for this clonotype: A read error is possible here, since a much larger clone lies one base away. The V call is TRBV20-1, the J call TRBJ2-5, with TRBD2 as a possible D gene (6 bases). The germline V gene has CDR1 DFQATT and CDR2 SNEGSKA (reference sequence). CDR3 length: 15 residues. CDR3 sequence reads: CSARETTGDWETPYF. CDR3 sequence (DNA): TGCAGTGCTAGAGAAACCACGGGGGATTGGGAGACCCCGTACTTC.

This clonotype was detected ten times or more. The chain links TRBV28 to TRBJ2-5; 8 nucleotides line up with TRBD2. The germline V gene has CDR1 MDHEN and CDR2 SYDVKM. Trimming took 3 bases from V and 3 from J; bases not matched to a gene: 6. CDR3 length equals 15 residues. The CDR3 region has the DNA TGTGCCAGCAGTTTGGGAGCGGGAGAGGAAGAGACCCAGTACTTC. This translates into CASSLGAGEEETQYF.

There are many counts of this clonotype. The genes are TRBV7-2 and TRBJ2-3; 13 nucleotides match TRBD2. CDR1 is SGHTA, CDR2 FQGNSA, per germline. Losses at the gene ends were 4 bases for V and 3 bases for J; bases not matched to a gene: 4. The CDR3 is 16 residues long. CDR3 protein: CASSSGLAGDTDTQYF. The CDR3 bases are TGTGCCAGCAGCTCCGGACTAGCGGGAGATACAGATACGCAGTATTTT.

CDR3 amino acids: CASSLSSGGNEQFF. The CDR3 DNA reads as TGCGCCAGCAGCTTGTCCAGCGGGGGCAATGAGCAGTTCTTC. The V call is TRBV5-1, the J call TRBJ2-1; TRBD2 aligns across 8 bases. J gave up 6 bases and V 1 base, and 3 bases lay outside the gene matches. Germline assignment: CDR1 SGHRS and CDR2 YFSETQ. CDR3 length equals 14 residues.